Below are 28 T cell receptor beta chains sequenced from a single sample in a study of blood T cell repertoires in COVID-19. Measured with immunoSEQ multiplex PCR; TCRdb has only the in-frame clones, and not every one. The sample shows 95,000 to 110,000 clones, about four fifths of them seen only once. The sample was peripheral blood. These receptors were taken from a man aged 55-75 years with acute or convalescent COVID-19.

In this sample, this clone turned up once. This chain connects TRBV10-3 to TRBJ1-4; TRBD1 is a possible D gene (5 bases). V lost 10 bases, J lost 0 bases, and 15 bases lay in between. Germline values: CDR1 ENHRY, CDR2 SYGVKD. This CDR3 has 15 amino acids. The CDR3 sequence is CATQDPGTTNEKLFF. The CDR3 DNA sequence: TGTGCCACCCAGGACCCAGGGACAACTAATGAAAAACTGTTTTTT.

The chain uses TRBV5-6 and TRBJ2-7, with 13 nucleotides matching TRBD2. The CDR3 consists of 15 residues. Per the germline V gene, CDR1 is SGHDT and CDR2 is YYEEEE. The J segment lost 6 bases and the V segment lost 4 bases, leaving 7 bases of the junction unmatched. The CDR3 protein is CASSRGLAGVGEQYF. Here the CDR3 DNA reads TGTGCCAGCAGCCGTGGACTAGCGGGAGTCGGCGAGCAGTACTTC.

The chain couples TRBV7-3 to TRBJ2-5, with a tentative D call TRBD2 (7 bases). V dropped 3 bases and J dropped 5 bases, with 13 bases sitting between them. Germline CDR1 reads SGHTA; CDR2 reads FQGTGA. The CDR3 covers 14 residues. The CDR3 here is CASSFGGPGETQYF. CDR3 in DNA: TGTGCCAGCAGCTTCGGGGGGCCGGGCGAGACCCAGTACTTC.

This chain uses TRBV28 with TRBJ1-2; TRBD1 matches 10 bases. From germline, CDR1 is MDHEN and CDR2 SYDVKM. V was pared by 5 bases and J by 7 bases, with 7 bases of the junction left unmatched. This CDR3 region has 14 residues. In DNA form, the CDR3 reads TGTGCCAGCAGTCCGACAGGGGGCGCGAGTGGCTACACCTTC. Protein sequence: CASSPTGGASGYTF.

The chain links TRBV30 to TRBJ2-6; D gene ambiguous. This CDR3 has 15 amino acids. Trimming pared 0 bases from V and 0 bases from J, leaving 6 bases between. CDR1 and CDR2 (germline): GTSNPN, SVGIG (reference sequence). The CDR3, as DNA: TGTGCCTGGAGTGTTCAGCGCTCTGGGGCCAACGTCCTGACTTTC. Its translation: CAWSVQRSGANVLTF. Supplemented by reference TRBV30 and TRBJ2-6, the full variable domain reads SQTIHQWPATLVQPVGSPLSLECTVEGTSNPNLYWYRQAAGRGLQLLFYSVGIGQISSEVPQNLSASRPQDRQFILSSKKLLLSDSGFYLCAWSVQRSGANVLTFGAGSRLTVL.

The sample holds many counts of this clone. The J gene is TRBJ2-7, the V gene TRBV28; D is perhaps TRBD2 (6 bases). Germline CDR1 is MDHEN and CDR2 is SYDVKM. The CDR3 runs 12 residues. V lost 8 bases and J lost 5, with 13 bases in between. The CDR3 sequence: CASGRTKNEQYF. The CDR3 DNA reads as TGTGCCAGCGGGAGGACTAAAAACGAGCAGTACTTC.

DNA for the CDR3: TGTGCCAGCAGCTCATACACAGGGTACTCCTACGAGCAGTACTTC. This encodes CASSSYTGYSYEQYF. The chain employs TRBV7-9 and TRBJ2-7; D possibly corresponds to TRBD1 (6 bases). V was cut by 4 bases and J by 0 bases, with 13 bases left in between. Germline lookup yields CDR1 SEHNR and CDR2 FQNEAQ (reference sequence). This CDR3 region has 15 residues.

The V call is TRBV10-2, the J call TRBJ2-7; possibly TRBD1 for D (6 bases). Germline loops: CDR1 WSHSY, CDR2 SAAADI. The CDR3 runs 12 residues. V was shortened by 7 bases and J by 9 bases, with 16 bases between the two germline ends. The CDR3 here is CASTAQGIGQYF. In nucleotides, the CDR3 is TGCGCCAGCACGGCTCAGGGGATCGGGCAGTACTTC.

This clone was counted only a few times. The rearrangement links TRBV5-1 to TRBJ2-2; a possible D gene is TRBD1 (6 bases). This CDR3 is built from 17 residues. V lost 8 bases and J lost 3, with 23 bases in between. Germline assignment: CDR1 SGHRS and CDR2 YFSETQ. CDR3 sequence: CASTDRRLTGYTGELFF. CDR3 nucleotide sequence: TGCGCCAGTACCGACAGGAGGTTAACTGGGTACACCGGGGAGCTGTTTTTT.

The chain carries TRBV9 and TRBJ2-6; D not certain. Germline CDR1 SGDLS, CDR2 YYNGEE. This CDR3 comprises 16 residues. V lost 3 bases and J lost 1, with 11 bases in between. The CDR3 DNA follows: TGTGCCAGCAGCGCACGCCAACTATCTGGGGCCAACGTCCTGACTTTC. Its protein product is CASSARQLSGANVLTF. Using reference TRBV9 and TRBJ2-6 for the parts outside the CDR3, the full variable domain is DSGVTQTPKHLITATGQRVTLRCSPRSGDLSVYWYQQSLDQGLQFLIQYYNGEERAKGNILERFSAQQFPDLHSELNLSSLELGDSALYFCASSARQLSGANVLTFGAGSRLTVL.

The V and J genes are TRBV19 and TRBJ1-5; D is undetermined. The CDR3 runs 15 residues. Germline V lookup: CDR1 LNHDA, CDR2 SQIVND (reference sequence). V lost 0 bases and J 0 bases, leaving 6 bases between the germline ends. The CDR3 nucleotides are TGTGCCAGTAGTATAGAGGACTATAGCAATCAGCCCCAGCATTTT. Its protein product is CASSIEDYSNQPQHF.

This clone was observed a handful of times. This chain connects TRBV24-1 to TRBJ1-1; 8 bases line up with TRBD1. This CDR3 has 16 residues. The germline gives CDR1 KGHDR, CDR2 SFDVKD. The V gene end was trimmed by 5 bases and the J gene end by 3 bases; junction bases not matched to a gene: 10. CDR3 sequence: CATSVQVGGQDTEAFF. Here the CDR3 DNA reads TGTGCCACCAGTGTCCAGGTAGGGGGACAGGACACTGAAGCTTTCTTT.

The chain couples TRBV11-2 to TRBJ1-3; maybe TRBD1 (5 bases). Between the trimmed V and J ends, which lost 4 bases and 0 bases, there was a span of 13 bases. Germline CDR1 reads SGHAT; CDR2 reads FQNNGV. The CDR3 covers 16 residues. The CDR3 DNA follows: TGTGCCAGCAGCTCATGGGGGGGGAGCTCTGGAAACACCATATATTTT. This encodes CASSSWGGSSGNTIYF.

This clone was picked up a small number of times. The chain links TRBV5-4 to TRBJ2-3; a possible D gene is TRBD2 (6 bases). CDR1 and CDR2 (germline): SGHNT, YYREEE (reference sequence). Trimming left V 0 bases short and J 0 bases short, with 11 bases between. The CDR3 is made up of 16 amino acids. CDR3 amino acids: CASSLAIAESTDTQYF. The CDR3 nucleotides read TGTGCCAGCAGCTTGGCGATAGCGGAGAGCACAGATACGCAGTATTTT.

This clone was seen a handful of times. The CDR3 DNA follows: TGCGCCAGCAGCATCTTACAGGGAGTAGGCACCTACGAGCAGTACTTC. As protein: CASSILQGVGTYEQYF. This sequence joins TRBV5-1 and TRBJ2-7; TRBD1 is a possible D gene (6 bases). The ends were cut back, 4 bases at V and 2 bases at J, with 19 bases in the middle. The germline CDR1 and CDR2 sequences are SGHRS and YFSETQ. The CDR3 has 16 residues.

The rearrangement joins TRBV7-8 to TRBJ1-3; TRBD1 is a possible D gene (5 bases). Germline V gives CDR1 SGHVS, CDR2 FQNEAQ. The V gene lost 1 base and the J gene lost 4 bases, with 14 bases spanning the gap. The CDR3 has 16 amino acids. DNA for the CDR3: TGTGCCAGCAGCTTAGTGGACCCAGGGATCGGAAACACCATATATTTT. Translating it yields CASSLVDPGIGNTIYF.

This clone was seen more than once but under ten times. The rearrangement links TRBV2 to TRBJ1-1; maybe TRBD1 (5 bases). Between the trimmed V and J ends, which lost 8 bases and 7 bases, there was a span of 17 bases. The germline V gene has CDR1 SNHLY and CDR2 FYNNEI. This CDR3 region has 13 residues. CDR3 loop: CASGKGAVFEAFF. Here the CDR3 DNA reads TGTGCCAGCGGAAAAGGGGCCGTTTTTGAAGCTTTCTTT. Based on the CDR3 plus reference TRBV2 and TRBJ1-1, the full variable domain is EPEVTQTPSHQVTQMGQEVILRCVPISNHLYFYWYRQILGQKVEFLVSFYNNEISEKSEIFDDQFSVERPDGSNFTLKIRSTKLEDSAMYFCASGKGAVFEAFFGQGTRLTVV.

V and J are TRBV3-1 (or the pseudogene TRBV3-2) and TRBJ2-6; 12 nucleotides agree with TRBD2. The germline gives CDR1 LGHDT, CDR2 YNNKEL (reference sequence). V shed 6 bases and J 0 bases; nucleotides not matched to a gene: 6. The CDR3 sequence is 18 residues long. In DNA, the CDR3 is TGTGCCAGCAGTCTAGCGGGAGGGCGGGCCTCTGGGGCCAACGTCCTGACTTTC. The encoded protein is CASSLAGGRASGANVLTF.

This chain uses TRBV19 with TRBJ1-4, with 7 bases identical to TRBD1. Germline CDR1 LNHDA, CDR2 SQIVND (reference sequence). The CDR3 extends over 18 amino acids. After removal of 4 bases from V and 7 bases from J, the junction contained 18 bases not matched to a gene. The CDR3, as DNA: TGTGCCAGTAGTACAAGACAGGGCAGGCACCTCGAACGTGAAAAACTGTTTTTT. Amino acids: CASSTRQGRHLEREKLFF.

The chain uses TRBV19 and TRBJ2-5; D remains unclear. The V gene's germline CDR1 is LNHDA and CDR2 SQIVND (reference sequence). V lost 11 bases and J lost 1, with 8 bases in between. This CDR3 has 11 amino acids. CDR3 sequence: CAEIIQETQYF. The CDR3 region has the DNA TGTGCCGAGATAATCCAAGAGACCCAGTACTTC.

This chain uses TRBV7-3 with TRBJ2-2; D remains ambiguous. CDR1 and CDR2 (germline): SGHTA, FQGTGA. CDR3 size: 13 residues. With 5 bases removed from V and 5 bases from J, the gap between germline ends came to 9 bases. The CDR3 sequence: CASSPFETGELFF. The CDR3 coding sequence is TGTGCCAGCAGCCCGTTTGAGACCGGGGAGCTGTTTTTT.

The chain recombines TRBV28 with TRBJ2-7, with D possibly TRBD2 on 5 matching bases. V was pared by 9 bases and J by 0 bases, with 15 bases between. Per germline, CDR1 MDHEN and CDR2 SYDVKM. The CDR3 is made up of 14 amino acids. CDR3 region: CASFSLGGSYEQYF. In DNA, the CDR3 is TGTGCCAGTTTCTCCCTCGGAGGCTCCTACGAGCAGTACTTC.

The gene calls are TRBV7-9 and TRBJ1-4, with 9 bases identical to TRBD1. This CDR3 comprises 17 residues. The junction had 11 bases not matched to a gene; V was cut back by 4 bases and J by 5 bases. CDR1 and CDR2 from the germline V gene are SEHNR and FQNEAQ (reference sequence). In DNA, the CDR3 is TGTGCCAGCAGCTCCCCCCCCCAGGACAGGGGAAATGAAAAACTGTTTTTT. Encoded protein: CASSSPPQDRGNEKLFF.

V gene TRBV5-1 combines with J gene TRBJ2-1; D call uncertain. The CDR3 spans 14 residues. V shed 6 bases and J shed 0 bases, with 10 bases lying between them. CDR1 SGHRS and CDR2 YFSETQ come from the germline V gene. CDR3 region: CASTSAGSYNEQFF. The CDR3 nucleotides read TGCGCCAGCACCTCCGCAGGCTCCTACAATGAGCAGTTCTTC.

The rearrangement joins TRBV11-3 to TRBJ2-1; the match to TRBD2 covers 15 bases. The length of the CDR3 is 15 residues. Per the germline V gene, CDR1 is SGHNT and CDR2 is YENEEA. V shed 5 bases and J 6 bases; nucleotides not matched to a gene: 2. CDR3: CASSRGLAGGNEQFF. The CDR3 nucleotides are TGTGCCAGCAGCCGGGGACTAGCGGGAGGCAATGAGCAGTTCTTC.

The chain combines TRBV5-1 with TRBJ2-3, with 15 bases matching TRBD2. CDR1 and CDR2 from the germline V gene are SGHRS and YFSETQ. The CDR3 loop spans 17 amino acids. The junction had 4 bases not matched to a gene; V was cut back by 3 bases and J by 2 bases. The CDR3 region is CASSSGTSGRFTDTQYF. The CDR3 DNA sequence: TGCGCCAGCAGCTCCGGGACTAGCGGGAGGTTCACAGATACGCAGTATTTT. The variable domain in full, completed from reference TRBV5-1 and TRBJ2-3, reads KAGVTQTPRYLIKTRGQQVTLSCSPISGHRSVSWYQQTPGQGLQFLFEYFSETQRNKGNFPGRFSGRQFSNSRSEMNVSTLELGDSALYLCASSSGTSGRFTDTQYFGPGTRLTVL.

The CDR3 DNA reads as TGTGCCAGCAGCTTCCCCCGTGCTAGCGGGAGGGTTACCGGGGAGCTGTTTTTT. Amino acids: CASSFPRASGRVTGELFF. This rearrangement joins TRBV11-2 to TRBJ2-2; 12 bases align to TRBD2. Trimming took 3 bases from V and 5 from J; bases not matched to a gene: 10. Germline CDR1 and CDR2: SGHAT and FQNNGV. The CDR3 has 18 residues.

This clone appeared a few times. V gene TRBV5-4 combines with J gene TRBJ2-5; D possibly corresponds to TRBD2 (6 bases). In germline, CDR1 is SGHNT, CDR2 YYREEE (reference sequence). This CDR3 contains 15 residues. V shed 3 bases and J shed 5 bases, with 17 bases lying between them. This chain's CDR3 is CASSSASDGGETQYF. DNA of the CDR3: TGTGCCAGCAGCTCCGCTAGCGATGGGGGGGAGACCCAGTACTTC.